This is a list of T cell receptor beta chains from one sample in a study of cytomegalovirus exposure and HLA in healthy donors. Here immunoSEQ multiplex PCR was the method, and the copy in TCRdb shows in-frame clones only, minus some. This sample has 150,000 to 200,000 clones; roughly 13% occur once, and the top ten carry 7.8%. Specimen: PBMCs. These receptors came from a man over 45 in good health and CMV-seropositive. CDR3s include the opening cysteine and the closing phenylalanine or tryptophan.

>TRBV6-1|TRBJ2-2
CASSELQGSTGELFF
>TRBV29-1|TRBJ2-4
CSVAELLLAKNIQYF
>TRBV4-3|TRBJ1-6
CASSPPGSSSPLHF
>TRBV6-6|TRBJ1-2
CASSPDRAYGYTF
>TRBV7-2|TRBJ2-3
CASSTGQGSTDTQYF
>TRBV9|TRBJ2-5
CASSEGADYQETQYF
>TRBV13|TRBJ1-2
CASSLMGQRYGYTF
>TRBV2|TRBJ2-5
CASRLAGGRETQYF
>TRBV28|TRBJ1-5
CASSSGGHPSNQPQHF
>TRBV5-1|TRBJ2-5
CASSLPGQKETQYF
>TRBV4-2|TRBJ1-3
CASSVGASGNTIYF
>TRBV6-1|TRBJ1-1
CASSPGVNTEAFF
>TRBV2|TRBJ1-3
CASIRLISGNTIYF
>TRBV2|TRBJ1-1
CASSGTGVLNTEAFF
>TRBV7-8|TRBJ2-5
CASSLVTGGSQYF
>TRBV7-9|TRBJ2-2
CASSPSGGTNTGELFF
>TRBV5-1|TRBJ2-1
CASSSTGLPTNNEQFF
>TRBV2|TRBJ1-2
CASSDRAGDYGYTF
>TRBV19|TRBJ2-3
CASTSADTQYF
>TRBV6-5|TRBJ2-7
CASSADRGPYEQYF
>TRBV7-7|TRBJ1-2
CAAPGQGSNYGYTF
>TRBV5-1|TRBJ1-6
CASSTDRDTNSPLHF
>TRBV29-1|TRBJ1-1
CSVGVGRDTEAFF